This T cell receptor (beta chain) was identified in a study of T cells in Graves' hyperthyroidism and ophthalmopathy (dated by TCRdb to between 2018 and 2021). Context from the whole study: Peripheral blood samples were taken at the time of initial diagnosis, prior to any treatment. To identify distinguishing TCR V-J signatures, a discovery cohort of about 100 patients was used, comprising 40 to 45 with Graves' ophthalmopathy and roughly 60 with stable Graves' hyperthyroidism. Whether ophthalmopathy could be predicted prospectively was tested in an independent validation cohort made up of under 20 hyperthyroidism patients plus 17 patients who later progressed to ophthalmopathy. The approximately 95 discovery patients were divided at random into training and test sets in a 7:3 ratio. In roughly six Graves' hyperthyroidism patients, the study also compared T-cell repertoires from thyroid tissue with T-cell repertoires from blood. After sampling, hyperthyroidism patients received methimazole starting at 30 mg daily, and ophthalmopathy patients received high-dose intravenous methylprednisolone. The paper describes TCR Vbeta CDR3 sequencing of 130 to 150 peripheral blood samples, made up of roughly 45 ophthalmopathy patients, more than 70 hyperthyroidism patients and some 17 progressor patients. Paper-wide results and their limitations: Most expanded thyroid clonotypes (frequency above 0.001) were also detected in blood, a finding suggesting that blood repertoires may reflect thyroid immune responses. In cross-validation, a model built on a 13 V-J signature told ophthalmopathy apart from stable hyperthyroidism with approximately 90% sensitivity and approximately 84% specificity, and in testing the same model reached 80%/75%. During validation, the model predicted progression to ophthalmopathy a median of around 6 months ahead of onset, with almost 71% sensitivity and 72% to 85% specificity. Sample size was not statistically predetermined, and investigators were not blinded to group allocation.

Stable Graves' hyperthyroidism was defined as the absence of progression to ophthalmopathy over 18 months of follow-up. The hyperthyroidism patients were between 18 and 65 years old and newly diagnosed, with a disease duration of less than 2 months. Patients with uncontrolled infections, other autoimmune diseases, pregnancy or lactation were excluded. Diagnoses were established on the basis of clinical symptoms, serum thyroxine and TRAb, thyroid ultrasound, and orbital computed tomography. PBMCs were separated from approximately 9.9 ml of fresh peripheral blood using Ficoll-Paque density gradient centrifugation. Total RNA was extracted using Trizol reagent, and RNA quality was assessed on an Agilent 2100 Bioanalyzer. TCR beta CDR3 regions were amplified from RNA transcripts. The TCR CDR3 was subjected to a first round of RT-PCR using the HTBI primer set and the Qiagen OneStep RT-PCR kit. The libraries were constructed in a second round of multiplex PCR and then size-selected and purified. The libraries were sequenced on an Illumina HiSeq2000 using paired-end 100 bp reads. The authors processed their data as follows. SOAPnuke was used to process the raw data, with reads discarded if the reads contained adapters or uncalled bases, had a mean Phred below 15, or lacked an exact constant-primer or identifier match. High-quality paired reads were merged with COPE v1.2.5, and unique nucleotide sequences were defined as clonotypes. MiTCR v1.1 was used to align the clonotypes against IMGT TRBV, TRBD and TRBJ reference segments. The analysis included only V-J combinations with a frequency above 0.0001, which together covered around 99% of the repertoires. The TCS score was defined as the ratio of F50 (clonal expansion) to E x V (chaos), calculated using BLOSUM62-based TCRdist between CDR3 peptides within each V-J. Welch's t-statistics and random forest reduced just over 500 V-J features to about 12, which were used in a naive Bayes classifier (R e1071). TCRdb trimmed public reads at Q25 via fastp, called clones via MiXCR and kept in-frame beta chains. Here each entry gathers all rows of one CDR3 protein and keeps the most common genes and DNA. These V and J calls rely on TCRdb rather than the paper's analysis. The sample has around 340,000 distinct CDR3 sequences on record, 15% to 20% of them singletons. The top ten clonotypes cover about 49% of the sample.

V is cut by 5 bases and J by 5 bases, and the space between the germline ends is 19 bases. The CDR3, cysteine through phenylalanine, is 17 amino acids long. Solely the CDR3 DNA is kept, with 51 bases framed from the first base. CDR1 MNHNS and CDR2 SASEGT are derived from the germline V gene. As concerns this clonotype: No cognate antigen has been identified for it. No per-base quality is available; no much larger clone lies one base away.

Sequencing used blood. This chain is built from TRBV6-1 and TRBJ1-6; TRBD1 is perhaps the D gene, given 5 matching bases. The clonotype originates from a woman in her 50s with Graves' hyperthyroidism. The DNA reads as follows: TGTGCCAGCAGTAAGGCTGGGGGAACGGGGAATAATTCACCCCTCCACTTT. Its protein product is CASSKAGGTGNNSPLHF.